This T cell receptor beta chain was recovered during a study of identical twins. This clonotype was recorded a few times. The germline V gene has CDR1 SGDLS and CDR2 YYNGEE. Trimming cost V 3 bases and J 5 bases, with 3 bases left between them. The CDR3 runs 12 residues. TCRdb reprocessed the 5' RACE reads via MiXCR and lists one record per CDR3 protein. The sample has some 690,000 distinct CDR3 sequences, 21% seen once. This sample was also put to use in a study of T cells expressing NK-cell markers.

The genes are TRBV9 and TRBJ1-6; no clear D. This sequence was found in a woman under 30 in good health. The sample comprised PBMCs. CDR3 in amino acids: CASSGDNSPLHF. The CDR3 DNA follows: TGTGCCAGCAGCGGGGATAATTCACCCCTCCACTTT.